The rows below give T cell receptor beta chains drawn from one sample of a study of blood T cell repertoires in COVID-19. Data came from immunoSEQ multiplex PCR; TCRdb stores just in-frame clones and leaves some out. The sample shows some 140,000 clones, around 79% of them seen only once. The sequenced sample consisted of peripheral blood. These receptors all stem from a man older than 75 with acute or convalescent COVID-19. CDR3s include the opening cysteine and the closing phenylalanine or tryptophan. A D gene is named only where the DNA matches it firmly. Only some rows state a clone size, as once, few, many or a class for expanded clones.

CATSRDLGQFYGYTF TGTGCCACCAGCAGAGACCTCGGACAGTTCTATGGCTACACCTTC . TRBJ1-2 TRBV15 .
CASSQGGAAGNEQFF TGTGCCAGCAGCCAAGGGGGCGCAGCTGGCAATGAGCAGTTCTTC . TRBJ2-1 TRBV3-1/TRBV3-2 .
CASSLGGRQTGELFF TGTGCCAGCAGCTTGGGGGGGCGTCAGACCGGGGAGCTGTTTTTT . TRBJ2-2 TRBV5-4 .
CASSYQVVQGNNEQFF TGTGCCAGCAGTTACCAGGTGGTACAGGGGAACAATGAGCAGTTCTTC TRBD1 TRBJ2-1 TRBV6-5 many
CATSETGGYGYTF TGTGCCACCTCTGAGACGGGGGGCTATGGCTACACCTTC . TRBJ1-2 TRBV24-1 .
CASSLGHTEAFF TGCGCCAGCAGCTTGGGGCACACTGAAGCTTTCTTT . TRBJ1-1 TRBV5-1 .
CASNQYQETQYF TGTGCCAGCAACCAGTACCAAGAGACCCAGTACTTC . TRBJ2-5 TRBV6-6 .
CASSPEGAFTGELFF TGTGCCAGCTCACCGGAGGGGGCGTTTACCGGGGAGCTGTTTTTT . TRBJ2-2 TRBV18 .
CAWSVQSLNTEAFF TGTGCCTGGAGTGTACAGTCGTTGAACACTGAAGCTTTCTTT . TRBJ1-1 TRBV30 few
CASSPRGGQGHSPLHF TGTGCCAGCAGCCCCAGGGGGGGACAGGGGCATTCACCCCTCCACTTT TRBD1 TRBJ1-6 TRBV3-1/TRBV3-2 .
CASSLGLGVQFF TGTGCCAGCAGTTTAGGACTGGGAGTACAGTTCTTC . TRBJ2-1 TRBV12-3/TRBV12-4 .
CATRGDWDSPLHF TGTGCCACTCGGGGGGACTGGGATTCACCCCTCCACTTT . TRBJ1-6 TRBV6-5 once
CARQSRAGSYEQYF TGTGCCAGGCAATCCCGGGCGGGCTCCTACGAGCAGTACTTC . TRBJ2-7 TRBV19 .
CASSLEGQGLGDQETQYF TGCGCCAGCAGCTTGGAGGGACAGGGTTTGGGGGACCAAGAGACCCAGTACTTC TRBD1 TRBJ2-5 TRBV5-1 .
CAWSGDRVHTDTQYF TGTGCCTGGAGTGGGGACAGGGTCCACACAGATACGCAGTATTTT TRBD1 TRBJ2-3 TRBV30 .
CASSIGQQETQYF TGTGCCAGTAGTATTGGGCAGCAAGAGACCCAGTACTTC . TRBJ2-5 TRBV19 .